Shown below are 24 T cell receptor beta chains from a single sample sequenced in a study of T cells after yellow fever vaccination. From the 5' RACE reads, TCRdb called clonotypes with MiXCR, one entry per CDR3 protein. The data contain about 350,000 distinct CDR3 sequences, over 4% of them singletons. The source was PBMCs, collected 5 days after the yellow fever booster vaccination. The receptors were gathered from a man aged 18 to 29 who received the YFV17D yellow fever vaccine.

V usage is TRBV19 and J usage is TRBJ1-2; possibly TRBD1 for D (5 bases). Trimming removed 2 bases from V and 5 bases from J, with 12 bases in between. The CDR3 covers 14 residues. Per the germline V gene, CDR1 is LNHDA and CDR2 is SQIVND (reference sequence). The CDR3 spells CASSIRVGAYGYTF. CDR3 bases: TGTGCCAGTAGTATACGGGTAGGGGCTTATGGCTACACCTTC.

This clonotype was seen repeatedly, ten times or more. This rearrangement joins TRBV6-2 or TRBV6-3 to TRBJ2-1; D may be TRBD2 (6 bases). Germline assignment: CDR1 MNHEY and CDR2 SVGEGT. This CDR3 contains 13 residues. V was clipped by 2 bases and J by 7 bases, with 9 bases between them. CDR3 nucleotides: TGTGCCAGCAGTTACGGGGGGAAGAATGAGCAGTTCTTC. Translation gives CASSYGGKNEQFF.

The CDR3 protein is CASSYTSRGTDTQYF. The CDR3 nucleotides read TGTGCCAGCAGTTACACTAGCCGGGGGACAGATACGCAGTATTTT. The chain uses TRBV6-6 and TRBJ2-3; D is perhaps TRBD2 (6 bases). V lost 2 bases and J 3 bases, leaving 12 bases between the germline ends. Germline V lookup: CDR1 MNHNY, CDR2 SVGAGI (reference sequence). The CDR3 runs to 15 residues.

This clonotype showed up many times. V and J are TRBV4-3 and TRBJ2-7, with a possible D match to TRBD1 (5 bases). The CDR3 has 14 residues. From germline, CDR1 is LGHNA and CDR2 YSLEER. The V end was cut by 4 bases, the J end by 5 bases, with 15 bases between. The CDR3: CASSPRVHWDEQYF. Here the CDR3 DNA reads TGCGCCAGCAGCCCCAGGGTGCACTGGGACGAGCAGTACTTC.

The rearrangement joins TRBV11-1 to TRBJ2-6; 8 bases map to TRBD1. With V trimmed by 5 bases and J by 0 bases, 12 bases remained unmatched. Germline V CDR1 and CDR2: SGHAT, FQDESV (reference sequence). The CDR3 is 19 residues long. For the CDR3, the DNA is TGTGCCAGCAGCGCCCGGACAGGGTCATGGGGCTCTGGGGCCAACGTCCTGACTTTC. Translation: CASSARTGSWGSGANVLTF.

The rearrangement uses TRBV7-2 and TRBJ1-2; D is unclear. Germline V gene sequence: CDR1 SGHTA, CDR2 FQGNSA. Between the trimmed V and J ends, which lost 2 bases and 2 bases, there was a span of 12 bases. The CDR3 is 15 amino acids. CDR3 in amino acids: CASSLWSIGNYGYTF. The CDR3 DNA reads as TGTGCCAGCAGCTTATGGAGTATTGGGAACTATGGCTACACCTTC.

This chain links TRBV6-2 or TRBV6-3 with TRBJ2-7; 9 bases align to TRBD2. The CDR3 consists of 15 residues. Germline CDR1 reads MNHEY; CDR2 reads SVGEGT. With 0 bases clipped from V and 5 bases from J, the junction kept 5 bases outside the gene matches. The CDR3: CASSYSWTSVNEQYF. CDR3 nucleotides: TGTGCCAGCAGTTACTCGTGGACTAGCGTCAACGAGCAGTACTTC.

This clonotype was seen repeatedly, ten times or more. The chain uses TRBV5-1 and TRBJ2-6; 7 bases are a match to TRBD1. Losses at the gene ends were 2 bases for V and 0 bases for J; bases not matched to a gene: 11. CDR3 length: 19 residues. The germline CDR1 and CDR2 sequences are SGHRS and YFSETQ. This CDR3 is CASSFTGQALSSGANVLTF. The CDR3 DNA reads TGCGCCAGCAGCTTCACCGGACAGGCCCTCTCCTCTGGGGCCAACGTCCTGACTTTC.

This clonotype was observed a few times. Here the CDR3 DNA reads TGTGCCAGCAGCTTGAGTGGAGTGGGAGGCTACACCTTC. Amino acid sequence: CASSLSGVGGYTF. This chain joins TRBV7-9 and TRBJ1-2; D is ambiguous. Looked up from germline, CDR1 is SEHNR and CDR2 is FQNEAQ (reference sequence). The CDR3 contains 13 residues. V shed 3 bases and J shed 8 bases, with 13 bases lying between them.

This clonotype was found many times. V and J are TRBV11-1 and TRBJ1-1, with D unresolved. The V gene's germline CDR1 is SGHAT and CDR2 FQDESV (reference sequence). The CDR3 is made up of 14 amino acids. The ends were cut back, 2 bases at V and 1 base at J, with 8 bases in the middle. The CDR3 region has the DNA TGTGCCAGCAGCTTAATAAGTCGGAACACTGAAGCTTTCTTT. This sequence encodes CASSLISRNTEAFF. Full variable domain (outside the CDR3, taken from reference TRBV11-1 and TRBJ1-1): EAEVAQSPRYKITEKSQAVAFWCDPISGHATLYWYRQILGQGPELLVQFQDESVVDDSQLPKDRFSAERLKGVDSTLKIQPAELGDSAMYLCASSLISRNTEAFFGQGTRLTVV.

This clonotype was seen a handful of times. V is TRBV7-2 and J is TRBJ1-1; the D gene is possibly TRBD1 (6 bases). V lost 0 bases and J 4 bases, leaving 15 bases between the germline ends. Germline V CDR1 and CDR2: SGHTA, FQGNSA. There are 16 residues in the CDR3. In DNA, the CDR3 is TGTGCCAGCAGCTTAGCAGTGGTCGGAGGGGGCACTGAAGCTTTCTTT. Residues: CASSLAVVGGGTEAFF.

The chain has TRBV29-1 and TRBJ2-5; TRBD2 matches at 9 bases. Losses at the gene ends were 2 bases for V and 1 base for J; bases not matched to a gene: 5. The CDR3 sequence is 15 residues long. Germline V gene sequence: CDR1 SQVTM, CDR2 ANQGSEA. The CDR3 coding sequence is TGCAGCGTTGAAAGGCGGGGGGGGATCCAAGAGACCCAGTACTTC. This gives the protein CSVERRGGIQETQYF.

This clonotype was detected a few times. The gene calls are TRBV7-9 and TRBJ1-2; no clear D. CDR1 and CDR2 (germline): SEHNR, FQNEAQ (reference sequence). This CDR3 comprises 16 residues. V was cut by 1 base and J by 2 bases, with 14 bases left in between. CDR3 sequence reads: CASSLGMPILNYGYTF. Written as DNA, the CDR3 is TGTGCCAGCAGCTTAGGAATGCCGATACTCAACTATGGCTACACCTTC.

This clonotype has a handful of counts. The V and J genes are TRBV20-1 and TRBJ1-2; 7 bases match TRBD1. The CDR3 has 12 residues. Germline V CDR1 and CDR2: DFQATT, SNEGSKA (reference sequence). The junction had 4 bases not matched to a gene; V was cut back by 7 bases and J by 2 bases. The CDR3 bases are TGCAGTGGTACGGGACAGAACTATGGCTACACCTTC. It yields the protein CSGTGQNYGYTF.

The J gene is TRBJ1-6, the V gene TRBV7-8, with D unclear. Per germline, CDR1 SGHVS and CDR2 FQNEAQ. The ends were cut back, 4 bases at V and 4 bases at J, with 23 bases in the middle. CDR3 length: 19 residues. This CDR3 reads CASSSSVSTSPIYNSPLHF. The CDR3 DNA sequence: TGTGCCAGCAGCTCATCGGTCTCCACTTCGCCAATTTATAATTCACCCCTCCACTTT.

This clonotype has just a few counts. The chain recombines TRBV12-3 or TRBV12-4 with TRBJ2-1; D gene uncertain. V lost 6 bases and J 7 bases, leaving 7 bases between the germline ends. This CDR3 has 11 residues. DNA of the CDR3: TGTGCCAGCAGATTCATAAATGAGCAGTTCTTC. Translation gives CASRFINEQFF.

This clonotype was counted many times. As DNA, the CDR3 is TGCAGTGCTAGAGCCGCTCAGGGGGCCGGGGAGCTGTTTTTT. Its protein product is CSARAAQGAGELFF. The gene calls are TRBV20-1 and TRBJ2-2; 7 positions agree with TRBD1. The CDR3 is made up of 14 amino acids. Germline V CDR1 and CDR2: DFQATT, SNEGSKA (reference sequence). V shed 1 base, J shed 6 bases, and the junction held 5 bases outside the gene matches.

This clonotype was seen repeatedly, ten times or more. This chain connects TRBV11-3 to TRBJ2-1, with 15 bases lining up with TRBD2. The CDR3 contains 16 residues. V gave up 1 base and J gave up 6 bases; unmatched junction bases: 1. CDR1 SGHNT and CDR2 YENEEA come from the germline V gene. CDR3 in amino acids: CASSLGTSGGANEQFF. The CDR3 region has the DNA TGTGCCAGCAGCTTAGGGACTAGCGGGGGGGCCAATGAGCAGTTCTTC. The full variable domain, completed using reference TRBV11-3 and TRBJ2-1, is EAGVVQSPRYKIIEKKQPVAFWCNPISGHNTLYWYLQNLGQGPELLIRYENEEAVDDSQLPKDRFSAERLKGVDSTLKIQPAELGDSAVYLCASSLGTSGGANEQFFGPGTRLTVL.

The genes are TRBV10-3 and TRBJ2-1; the D call may be TRBD1 or TRBD2 (6 bases each). Between the trimmed V and J ends, which lost 4 bases and 4 bases, there was a span of 11 bases. In germline, CDR1 is ENHRY, CDR2 SYGVKD. The CDR3 totals 14 residues. This chain's CDR3 is CAISAGALYNEQFF. The CDR3 DNA follows: TGTGCCATCAGTGCGGGGGCCCTATACAATGAGCAGTTCTTC.

This clonotype was seen a handful of times. The chain is built from TRBV24-1 and TRBJ2-4, with 10 bases aligning to TRBD1. Germline trimming cut 4 bases from V and 6 bases from J; bases unmatched to any gene: 14. Per germline, CDR1 KGHDR and CDR2 SFDVKD. This CDR3 region has 18 residues. The CDR3 DNA follows: TGTGCCACCAGTGAGGCCGGGACAGGGGCCCAGCCTACAAACATTCAGTACTTC. It specifies CATSEAGTGAQPTNIQYF.

The CDR3 spells CASTSAGDTQYF. The CDR3, as DNA: TGTGCCAGCACCTCAGCAGGAGATACGCAGTATTTT. J is TRBJ2-3 and V is TRBV25-1, with unresolved D. The germline gives CDR1 MGHDK, CDR2 SYGVNS. The CDR3 length is 12 residues. V was cut by 7 bases and J by 5 bases, with 10 bases left in between.

This clonotype has just a few counts. This may arise from a read error, as a much more abundant clone is one base away. The chain carries TRBV7-2 and TRBJ1-5, with D perhaps matching TRBD1 (6 bases). The germline V gene has CDR1 SGHTA and CDR2 FQGNSA. The CDR3 is made up of 12 amino acids. The V gene lost 5 bases and the J gene lost 4 bases, with 6 bases spanning the gap. As DNA, the CDR3 is TGTGCCAGCAGCACAGGGAATCAGCCCCAGCATTTT. This gives the protein CASSTGNQPQHF.

This clonotype was observed a few times. This chain links TRBV14 with TRBJ1-2, with TRBD1 matching 8 bases. This CDR3 spans 15 amino acids. Trimming cost V 1 base and J 4 bases; bases outside gene matches: 5. Germline loops: CDR1 SGHDN, CDR2 FVKESK. The CDR3 DNA is TGTGCCAGCAGCCAAGCAGGCCAGGGGGCCTATGGCTACACCTTC. This gives the protein CASSQAGQGAYGYTF.

This clonotype was counted between two and nine times. The rearrangement joins TRBV7-9 to TRBJ1-2, with TRBD1 as a possible D gene (5 bases). The CDR3 extends over 16 amino acids. The V gene lost 4 bases and the J gene lost 8 bases, with 23 bases spanning the gap. Per the germline V gene, CDR1 is SEHNR and CDR2 is FQNEAQ (reference sequence). The CDR3 protein is CASSSLFPGGGRGYTF. The CDR3 DNA sequence: TGTGCCAGCAGCTCCCTCTTCCCTGGGGGGGGAAGGGGCTACACCTTC.